Below, one T cell receptor beta chain is given with its context. Via MiXCR, TCRdb re-called the 5' RACE reads, giving one row per CDR3 protein. The sample records about 75,000 distinct CDR3 sequences, about an eighth being singletons. This sample's time point: sample taken at primary tumor resection. Extraction of whole RNA from tumor, nontumor lung or frozen PBMC preceded unsorted sequencing. There were roughly 78 donors, all of them untreated patients with early-stage non-small cell lung cancer. The entry originates in a study of spatial heterogeneity in lung cancer. Study at large: A consistent excess of beta-chain over alpha-chain sequences was detected.

V was trimmed by 4 bases and J by 6 bases, leaving 18 bases between them. CDR3 size: 16 residues. CDR1 and CDR2 from the germline V gene are SEHNR and FQNEAQ (reference sequence). This sequence was found in a male donor with early-stage non-small cell lung cancer. The sequencing here drew on PBMCs, taken at surgery. The chain has TRBV7-9 and TRBJ2-2; TRBD1 is a possible D gene (5 bases). The CDR3 bases are TGTGCCAGCAGCTCCCTGGGGCCGCCCGCGGCCGGGGAGCTGTTTTTT. Protein sequence: CASSSLGPPAAGELFF.